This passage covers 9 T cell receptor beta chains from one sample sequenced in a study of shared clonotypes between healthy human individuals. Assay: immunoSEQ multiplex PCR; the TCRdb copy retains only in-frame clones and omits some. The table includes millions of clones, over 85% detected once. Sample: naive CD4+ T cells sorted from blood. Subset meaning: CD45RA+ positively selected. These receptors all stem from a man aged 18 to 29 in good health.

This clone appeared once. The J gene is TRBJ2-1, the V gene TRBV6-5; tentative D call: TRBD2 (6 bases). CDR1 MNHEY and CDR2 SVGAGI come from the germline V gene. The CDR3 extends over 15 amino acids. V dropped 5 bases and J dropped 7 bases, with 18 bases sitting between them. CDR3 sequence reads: CASSRTSFGGNEQFF. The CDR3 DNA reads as TGTGCCAGCAGTCGTACTAGCTTTGGTGGAAATGAGCAGTTCTTC.

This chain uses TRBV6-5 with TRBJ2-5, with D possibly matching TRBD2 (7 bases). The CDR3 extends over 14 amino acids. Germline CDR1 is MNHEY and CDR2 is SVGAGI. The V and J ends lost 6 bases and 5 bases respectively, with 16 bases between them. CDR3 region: CASRRTQGGETQYF. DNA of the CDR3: TGTGCCAGCAGGCGAACACAGGGAGGGGAGACCCAGTACTTC.

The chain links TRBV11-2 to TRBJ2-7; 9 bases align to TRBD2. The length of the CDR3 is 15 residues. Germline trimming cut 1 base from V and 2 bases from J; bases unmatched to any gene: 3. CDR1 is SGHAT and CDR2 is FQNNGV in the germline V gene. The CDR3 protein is CASSLGLAVAYEQYF. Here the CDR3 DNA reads TGTGCCAGCAGCTTAGGACTAGCGGTCGCCTACGAGCAGTACTTC.

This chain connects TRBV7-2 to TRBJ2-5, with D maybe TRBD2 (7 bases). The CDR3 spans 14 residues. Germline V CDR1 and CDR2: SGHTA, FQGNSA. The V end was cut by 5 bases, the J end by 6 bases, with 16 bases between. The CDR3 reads CASSIRGGGKTQYF. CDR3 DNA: TGTGCCAGCAGCATAAGAGGGGGAGGGAAGACCCAGTACTTC.

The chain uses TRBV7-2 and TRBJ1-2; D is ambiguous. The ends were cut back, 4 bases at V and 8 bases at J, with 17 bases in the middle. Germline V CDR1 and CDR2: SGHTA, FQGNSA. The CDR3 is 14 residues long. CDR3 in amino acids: CASSWGGVGGGYTF. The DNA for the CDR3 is TGTGCCAGCAGCTGGGGTGGGGTAGGCGGCGGCTACACCTTC.

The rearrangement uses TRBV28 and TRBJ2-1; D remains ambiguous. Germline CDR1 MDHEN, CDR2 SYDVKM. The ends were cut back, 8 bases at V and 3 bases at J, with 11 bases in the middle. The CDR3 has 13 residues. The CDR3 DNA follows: TGTGCCAGCTACTCATTAGACTACAATGAGCAGTTCTTC. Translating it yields CASYSLDYNEQFF.

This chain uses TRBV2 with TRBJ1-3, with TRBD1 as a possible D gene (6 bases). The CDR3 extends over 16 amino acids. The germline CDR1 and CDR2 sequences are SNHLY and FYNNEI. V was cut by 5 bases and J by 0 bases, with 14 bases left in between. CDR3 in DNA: TGTGCCAGCAGTCCGGGCCAGGGGAGCTCTGGAAACACCATATATTTT. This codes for CASSPGQGSSGNTIYF. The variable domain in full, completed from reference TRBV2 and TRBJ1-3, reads EPEVTQTPSHQVTQMGQEVILRCVPISNHLYFYWYRQILGQKVEFLVSFYNNEISEKSEIFDDQFSVERPDGSNFTLKIRSTKLEDSAMYFCASSPGQGSSGNTIYFGEGSWLTVV.

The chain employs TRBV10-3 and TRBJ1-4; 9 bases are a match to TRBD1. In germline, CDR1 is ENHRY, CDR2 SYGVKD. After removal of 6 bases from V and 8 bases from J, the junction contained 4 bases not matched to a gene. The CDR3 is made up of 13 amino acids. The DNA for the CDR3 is TGTGCCATCAGACAGGGGGCTCAGGAAAAACTGTTTTTT. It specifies CAIRQGAQEKLFF.

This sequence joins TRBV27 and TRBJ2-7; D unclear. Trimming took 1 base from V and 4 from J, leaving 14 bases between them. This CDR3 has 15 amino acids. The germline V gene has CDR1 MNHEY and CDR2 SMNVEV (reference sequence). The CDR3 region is CASSLYRGGEYEQYF. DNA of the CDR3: TGTGCCAGCAGTTTATATCGCGGCGGAGAGTACGAGCAGTACTTC.